This T cell receptor (beta chain) comes out of a study of T-cell reconstitution after alpha-beta-depleted transplantation in children (dated by TCRdb to 2016 to 2017). Looking at the study overall: T-cell immune reconstitution after TCRalphabeta/CD19-depleted allogeneic hematopoietic cell transplantation in children was quantitatively tracked in the study by means of TCR repertoire profiling. The investigation overall reported the following: In some patients, the high TCRbeta diversity seen at day 60 was put down to recipient T cells and intrathymic progenitors that had survived conditioning. The apparently early recovery of alphabetaT-cell counts about two months after transplant reportedly depended on only several hundred rapidly expanded clones that came from non-depleted graft cells. Hyperexpanded clone frequencies declined over subsequent months; after one year, T-cell counts and TCRbeta diversity were mostly attributed to newly produced T cells.

For this clonotype: Its antigen specificity is not known. Base qualities were left out, and no much larger clone turns up one base away.

Including the terminal cysteine and phenylalanine, the CDR3 comprises 17 residues. Just the 51-base CDR3 DNA is kept, in frame starting at base 1. Taken from the germline V gene, the CDR1 and CDR2 loops are MNHNS and SASEGT. V is cut back by 6 bases and J by 4 bases, with 10 bases in the junction unmatched. Library construction relied on PCR. The sequencer listed for this sample is Illumina HiSeq 2500. TCR library preparation used molecular barcoding, with unique molecular identifiers applied to normalize quantification of the TCRbeta repertoire. TCRdb applied fastp at Q25 and MiXCR to the public reads, then kept only in-frame beta chains. When rows share a CDR3 protein, they turn into one entry using the most common DNA and genes. Present in this sample are about 610,000 distinct CDR3 sequences, roughly a quarter of which were seen just once. About 35% of the sample goes to the ten largest clones.

The treatment or condition label here, explained by the study, means: allogeneic hematopoietic cell transplantation with graft depleted of TCRalphabeta T cells and CD19 B cells. Transplant recipients were children who received TCRalphabeta/CD19-depleted allogeneic hematopoietic cell grafts. The source material was PBMCs, sampled before TCRalphabeta/CD19-depleted stem cell transplant. The chain is assembled from TRBV6-1 and TRBJ2-5; 14 of the junction bases match TRBD2. This clonotype was obtained from a boy under two years old with Wiskott-Aldrich syndrome, due to receive a stem cell transplant. The CDR3 reads as follows: CASSPNRLAGGRETQYF. In nucleotides, the sequence is TGTGCCAGCAGCCCAAATCGACTAGCGGGAGGGAGAGAGACCCAGTACTTC.